A selection of T cell receptor beta chains follows, all from one sample in a study of T cell repertoires in cytomegalovirus infection. One entry per CDR3 protein results from TCRdb running MiXCR on the reads. The data hold approximately 400,000 distinct CDR3 sequences, with approximately 33% observed a single time. Sequencing was performed on PBMCs. These TCRs come from a human donor in good health (CMV status not recorded). Some clones in this sample may be carry-over from other donors' samples. Each CDR3 is given with its conserved first and last residue. A D gene is named only where the DNA matches it firmly. The size field is filled for only some rows; it gives once, few, many or a size class.

D gene,clone size,V gene,J gene,CDR3 protein,CDR3 DNA
-,-,TRBV4-1,TRBJ1-6,CASSQDVTVGSPLHF,TGCGCCAGCAGCCAAGATGTCACAGTGGGTTCACCCCTCCACTTT
-,few,TRBV12-3/TRBV12-4,TRBJ1-4,CASSLTGAEKLFF,TGTGCCAGCAGTTTGACGGGCGCTGAAAAACTGTTTTTT
-,-,TRBV4-3,TRBJ2-2,CASSQGTGGANTGELFF,TGCGCCAGCAGCCAAGGGACCGGGGGAGCGAACACCGGGGAGCTGTTTTTT
TRBD1,-,TRBV6-6,TRBJ2-1,CASSYSTGGNEQFF,TGTGCCAGCAGTTACTCTACAGGGGGCAATGAGCAGTTCTTC
-,few,TRBV27,TRBJ2-2,CATGQPNTGELFF,TGTGCCACCGGACAGCCGAACACCGGGGAGCTGTTTTTT
-,few,TRBV19,TRBJ1-5,CASTDSHSNQPQHF,TGTGCCAGTACGGACAGTCATAGCAATCAGCCCCAGCATTTT
-,few,TRBV19,TRBJ2-7,CASIGAGGYEQYF,TGTGCCAGTATTGGGGCCGGGGGATACGAGCAGTACTTC
-,-,TRBV6-6,TRBJ2-3,CASFFSGARTDTQYF,TGTGCCAGCTTCTTCAGTGGAGCTCGCACAGATACGCAGTATTTT
-,few,TRBV28,TRBJ2-2,CASNTPNGGHTGELFF,TGTGCCAGCAACACTCCAAACGGGGGGCACACCGGGGAGCTGTTTTTT
TRBD1,few,TRBV7-6,TRBJ2-5,CASSPGTVVQETQYF,TGTGCCAGCAGCCCAGGGACAGTCGTACAAGAGACCCAGTACTTC
TRBD1,few,TRBV28,TRBJ1-5,CASRPGGSNQPQHF,TGTGCCAGCAGACCAGGGGGGAGCAATCAGCCCCAGCATTTT
-,few,TRBV7-9,TRBJ1-1,CASSLAGAYEAFF,TGTGCCAGCAGCTTAGCGGGTGCCTATGAAGCTTTCTTT
TRBD1,-,TRBV6-2/TRBV6-3,TRBJ1-5,CASRWTGKGQPQHF,TGTGCCAGCAGATGGACAGGGAAGGGTCAGCCCCAGCATTTT